This entry concerns a single T cell receptor beta chain. Its specificity is not known. Other DNA sequences in the sample encode the same CDR3. Until they underwent thyroid surgery, no patient had received any treatment. CDR3 length: 14 amino acids. The V gene's germline CDR1 is SGHNT and CDR2 YYREEE (reference sequence). Between the trimmed V and J ends, which lost 3 bases and 5 bases, there was a span of 14 bases. The sample belongs to a study of metastatic and nonmetastatic thyroid tumors. Study-level findings and limits: Malignant thyroid tumors reportedly exceeded benign nodules significantly in TCR beta diversity, with the difference appearing in blood and tumor.

In the original processing: Construction of a distant-metastasis classifier for papillary thyroid cancer relied on CDR3 differences across clinicopathological groups. TCRdb re-analyzed the PCR reads using MiXCR. These V and J calls rely on TCRdb rather than the paper's analysis. The data show approximately 32,000 clones, about 18% seen once. This chain uses TRBV5-4 with TRBJ1-1; D unclear. The receptor comes from a female donor with papillary thyroid cancer or a benign thyroid nodule (not recorded which). Some clones in this sample may be carry-over from other donors' samples. Material for sequencing was blood. As DNA, the CDR3 is TGTGCCAGCAGCTACAGCGGGATACATACTGAAGCTTTCTTT. Its protein product is CASSYSGIHTEAFF.